Presented here are 17 T cell receptor beta chains from one specimen sequenced in a study of blood T cell repertoires in COVID-19. Produced via immunoSEQ multiplex PCR; TCRdb's table is partial and in-frame only. The sample lists about 70,000 clones; approximately 75% were seen once. Sequencing was done on a sample of peripheral blood. All receptors derive from a woman aged 55-69 years with acute or convalescent COVID-19.

This chain connects TRBV7-9 to TRBJ2-7; 7 bases are a match to TRBD1. The CDR3 runs 14 residues. V trimming: 1 base; J trimming: 2 bases; junction bases outside the gene matches: 2. CDR1 SEHNR and CDR2 FQNEAQ come from the germline V gene (reference sequence). CDR3 in DNA: TGTGCCAGCAGCTTAGACAGGGGTACCTACGAGCAGTACTTC. Translated, it gives CASSLDRGTYEQYF.

The V gene is TRBV11-2, the J gene TRBJ2-7; TRBD2 matches at 9 bases. This CDR3 is 17 amino acids long. CDR1 is SGHAT, CDR2 FQNNGV, per germline. J was trimmed by 3 bases and V by 1 base; bases with no gene match: 10. This CDR3 reads CASSLGIAGERVYEQYF. Written as DNA, the CDR3 is TGTGCCAGCAGCTTAGGGATAGCGGGGGAGAGAGTCTACGAGCAGTACTTC.

This clone was counted a few times. The chain has TRBV5-1 and TRBJ1-2; unclear D gene. Trimming shortened V by 4 bases and J by 5 bases, and 9 bases separated the two germline ends. The germline V gene has CDR1 SGHRS and CDR2 YFSETQ. This CDR3 spans 12 amino acids. CDR3 amino acids: CASSMDGYGYTF. CDR3 coding DNA: TGCGCCAGCAGCATGGACGGGTATGGCTACACCTTC.

J is TRBJ2-3 and V is TRBV4-2; TRBD2 matches 8 bases. Germline V lookup: CDR1 LGHNA, CDR2 YNFKEQ. The trim removed 6 bases at V and 1 base at J, leaving 18 bases unmatched. This CDR3 is 19 amino acids long. DNA of the CDR3: TGTGCCAGCAGTCCCTTTTGGCGGGGGGCCACCCTAGGCACAGATACGCAGTATTTT. Its translation: CASSPFWRGATLGTDTQYF.

V is TRBV6-1 and J is TRBJ2-3, with a tentative D call TRBD2 (5 bases). This CDR3 spans 15 amino acids. The germline CDR1 and CDR2 sequences are MNHNS and SASEGT. V was pared by 2 bases and J by 4 bases, with 13 bases between. The CDR3 region is CASSEHGGESDTQYF. CDR3 in DNA: TGTGCCAGCAGTGAACATGGAGGAGAGTCAGATACGCAGTATTTT.

The chain recombines TRBV2 with TRBJ2-2; the match to TRBD1 covers 7 bases. The CDR3 covers 15 residues. V dropped 5 bases and J dropped 0; count of bases not matched to a gene: 3. Germline CDR1 reads SNHLY; CDR2 reads FYNNEI. Here the CDR3 DNA reads TGTGCCAGCAGTTCCCAGGGGGCGAACACCGGGGAGCTGTTTTTT. Translation gives CASSSQGANTGELFF. The variable domain in full, completed from reference TRBV2 and TRBJ2-2, reads EPEVTQTPSHQVTQMGQEVILRCVPISNHLYFYWYRQILGQKVEFLVSFYNNEISEKSEIFDDQFSVERPDGSNFTLKIRSTKLEDSAMYFCASSSQGANTGELFFGEGSRLTVL.

V and J are TRBV5-1 and TRBJ1-1; possible D gene TRBD1, 5 bases. The germline V and J ends were trimmed by 0 bases and 5 bases, with 14 bases remaining between them. The length of the CDR3 is 15 residues. Per the germline V gene, CDR1 is SGHRS and CDR2 is YFSETQ. DNA for the CDR3: TGCGCCAGCAGCTTGGAGGAGGGGAAGTGGACTGAAGCTTTCTTT. Protein sequence: CASSLEEGKWTEAFF. Variable domain in full (rest from reference TRBV5-1 and TRBJ1-1): KAGVTQTPRYLIKTRGQQVTLSCSPISGHRSVSWYQQTPGQGLQFLFEYFSETQRNKGNFPGRFSGRQFSNSRSEMNVSTLELGDSALYLCASSLEEGKWTEAFFGQGTRLTVV.

The gene calls are TRBV4-1 and TRBJ2-1; 9 bases align to TRBD1. The germline CDR1 and CDR2 sequences are MGHRA and YSYEKL. V dropped 2 bases and J dropped 8; count of bases not matched to a gene: 10. The CDR3 loop spans 16 amino acids. The CDR3 bases are TGCGCCAGCAGCCAAATGGGAACAGGGGGCATGGATGAGCAGTTCTTC. Translation gives CASSQMGTGGMDEQFF.

This rearrangement joins TRBV2 to TRBJ2-1, with 7 bases matching TRBD2. The length of the CDR3 is 15 residues. Losses at the gene ends were 4 bases for V and 7 bases for J; bases not matched to a gene: 10. CDR1 SNHLY and CDR2 FYNNEI come from the germline V gene. The CDR3 spells CASSGVAGGLNEQFF. The CDR3, as DNA: TGTGCCAGCAGTGGGGTAGCGGGCGGGCTTAATGAGCAGTTCTTC.

V and J are TRBV18 and TRBJ2-3; 10 nucleotides agree with TRBD2. The CDR3 totals 15 residues. CDR1 is KGHSH and CDR2 is LQKENI in the germline V gene. The V gene end was trimmed by 6 bases and the J gene end by 2 bases; junction bases not matched to a gene: 5. The CDR3 DNA sequence: TGTGCCAGCTCCCCCCTAGCGGGGGCCACAGATACGCAGTATTTT. This translates into CASSPLAGATDTQYF.

The gene calls are TRBV10-3 and TRBJ1-2; D uncertain. V was clipped by 2 bases and J by 3 bases, with 13 bases between them. The CDR3 is 15 amino acids. Germline lookup yields CDR1 ENHRY and CDR2 SYGVKD. This chain's CDR3 is CAISEETGIYYGYTF. DNA for the CDR3: TGTGCCATCAGTGAGGAGACCGGGATTTACTATGGCTACACCTTC.

This sequence joins TRBV3-1 (or the pseudogene TRBV3-2) and TRBJ2-7; maybe TRBD2 (5 bases). CDR1 is LGHDT, CDR2 YNNKEL, per germline (reference sequence). Trimming removed 3 bases from V and 6 bases from J, with 18 bases in between. The CDR3 spans 15 residues. CDR3 amino acids: CASSHRRTLGSEQYF. DNA of the CDR3: TGTGCCAGCAGCCACCGTCGGACCCTAGGGAGCGAGCAGTACTTC.

The CDR3 region is CSVETNSGNTIYF. As DNA, the CDR3 is TGCAGCGTTGAGACAAACTCTGGAAACACCATATATTTT. The genes are TRBV29-1 and TRBJ1-3; D gene uncertain. This CDR3 contains 13 residues. Germline V gene lookup returns CDR1 SQVTM and CDR2 ANQGSEA. The ends were cut back, 3 bases at V and 0 bases at J, with 6 bases in the middle.

V is TRBV19 and J is TRBJ2-7; a weak D match, TRBD1 (5 bases). Trimming took 6 bases from V and 4 from J, leaving 19 bases between them. The germline V gene has CDR1 LNHDA and CDR2 SQIVND (reference sequence). The CDR3 covers 15 residues. In DNA form, the CDR3 reads TGTGCCAGTAGGCAGCAGGGCTCCCAGTCGTACGAGCAGTACTTC. This codes for CASRQQGSQSYEQYF.

This clone was seen a handful of times. The chain combines TRBV27 with TRBJ2-7, with 7 positions matching TRBD2. Germline-derived CDR1 and CDR2 are MNHEY and SMNVEV (reference sequence). The CDR3 runs 15 residues. V was pared by 4 bases and J by 2 bases, with 8 bases of the junction left unmatched. As DNA, the CDR3 is TGTGCCAGCAGTTATGGTAGCGGGTCTACCTACGAGCAGTACTTC. Amino acids: CASSYGSGSTYEQYF.

The chain combines TRBV2 with TRBJ1-2; a possible D gene is TRBD1 (6 bases). The CDR3 is 15 residues long. CDR1 and CDR2 (germline): SNHLY, FYNNEI. The germline V and J ends were trimmed by 6 bases and 0 bases, with 14 bases remaining between them. CDR3 residues: CASRINREANYGYTF. Here the CDR3 DNA reads TGTGCCAGCAGGATTAACAGGGAAGCTAACTATGGCTACACCTTC.

The chain couples TRBV28 to TRBJ2-1; TRBD1 aligns across 7 bases. V lost 4 bases and J lost 12; bases outside the gene matches: 12. Germline V gene data show CDR1 as MDHEN and CDR2 as SYDVKM. CDR3 length equals 14 residues. This CDR3 is CASSSPLDRAGQFF. DNA of the CDR3: TGTGCCAGCAGTTCCCCCCTTGACAGGGCCGGGCAGTTCTTC.